Listed below are T cell receptor beta chains from one sample, sequenced in a study of molecular identifiers for immune sequencing clone quantification. TCRdb re-called the PCR reads with MiXCR, one entry per CDR3 protein. The repertoire includes fewer than 350,000 distinct CDR3 sequences, roughly 23% of them detected once, and roughly 0.7% sits in the top ten. The sample consisted of naive CD8+ T cells from blood, with Jurkat cell RNA spiked in. The receptors come from a human donor in good health. Some libraries in this study had Jurkat cell RNA spiked in. Both conserved end residues are part of each CDR3. Each record gives: D gene, clone size, V gene, J gene, CDR3 protein, CDR3 DNA. D genes are given only for firm matches. Not every row has a clone size; where given, it reads once, few, many or a size class.

D: NA
size: few
V: TRBV29-1
J: TRBJ2-7
CDR3: CSVELYEGYSSYEQYF
DNA: TGCAGCGTTGAACTATACGAGGGTTACAGCTCCTACGAGCAGTACTTC

D: NA
size: many
V: TRBV4-3
J: TRBJ2-5
CDR3: CASSQGWGQETQYF
DNA: TGCGCCAGCAGCCAAGGCTGGGGCCAAGAGACCCAGTACTTC

D: NA
size: NA
V: TRBV20-1
J: TRBJ2-1
CDR3: CSARENPARGSYNEQFF
DNA: TGCAGTGCTAGAGAAAACCCAGCCCGTGGCTCCTACAATGAGCAGTTCTTC

D: NA
size: many
V: TRBV20-1
J: TRBJ2-3
CDR3: CSASPSESDWDTQYF
DNA: TGCAGTGCTAGCCCCTCTGAATCCGATTGGGATACGCAGTATTTT

D: TRBD1
size: many
V: TRBV5-5
J: TRBJ1-4
CDR3: CASSLGDRRNEKLFF
DNA: TGTGCCAGCAGCTTGGGGGACAGACGAAATGAAAAACTGTTTTTT

D: TRBD2
size: few
V: TRBV10-3
J: TRBJ2-3
CDR3: CAISPPAGELGTDTQYF
DNA: TGTGCCATCAGCCCACCAGCGGGGGAACTAGGCACAGATACGCAGTATTTT

D: NA
size: many
V: TRBV6-5
J: TRBJ1-1
CDR3: CASSLEGLTAEAFF
DNA: TGTGCCAGCAGTTTAGAAGGCTTGACAGCTGAAGCTTTCTTT

D: TRBD2
size: NA
V: TRBV6-2/TRBV6-3
J: TRBJ2-3
CDR3: CASSYSIVAGALLTQYF
DNA: TGTGCCAGCAGTTACTCGATAGTAGCGGGGGCCCTCCTGACGCAGTATTTT

D: TRBD2
size: many
V: TRBV29-1
J: TRBJ2-7
CDR3: CSVVTGGSPYEQYF
DNA: TGCAGCGTTGTCACCGGGGGGAGTCCCTACGAGCAGTACTTC

D: NA
size: few
V: TRBV6-4
J: TRBJ2-2
CDR3: CASSDLRPPNTGELFF
DNA: TGTGCCAGCAGTGACTTGAGACCGCCGAACACCGGGGAGCTGTTTTTT

D: NA
size: many
V: TRBV7-2
J: TRBJ2-5
CDR3: CASSFPGLEGTQYF
DNA: TGTGCCAGCAGCTTTCCCGGTTTGGAGGGGACCCAGTACTTC

D: NA
size: NA
V: TRBV5-6
J: TRBJ2-7
CDR3: CASGLGSVRLTNTYEQYF
DNA: TGTGCCAGCGGCTTGGGATCGGTAAGGCTGACGAACACCTACGAGCAGTACTTC

D: NA
size: NA
V: TRBV28
J: TRBJ2-7
CDR3: CASSSVGAYEQYF
DNA: TGTGCCAGCAGTTCGGTAGGGGCCTACGAGCAGTACTTC

D: NA
size: many
V: TRBV5-4
J: TRBJ1-4
CDR3: CASSQKWGEGKLFF
DNA: TGTGCCAGCAGCCAGAAATGGGGTGAAGGAAAACTGTTTTTT

D: NA
size: few
V: TRBV27
J: TRBJ1-1
CDR3: CASSLSWWGLMNTEAFF
DNA: TGTGCCAGCAGTTTAAGTTGGTGGGGTTTGATGAACACTGAAGCTTTCTTT

D: NA
size: many
V: TRBV14
J: TRBJ2-7
CDR3: CASSQDTGPYEQYF
DNA: TGTGCCAGCAGCCAAGATACGGGCCCTTACGAGCAGTACTTC

D: NA
size: many
V: TRBV29-1
J: TRBJ2-2
CDR3: CSVDTHTGELFF
DNA: TGCAGCGTTGACACCCACACCGGGGAGCTGTTTTTT

D: TRBD2
size: few
V: TRBV24-1
J: TRBJ2-3
CDR3: CATSDPFSGGTTDTQYF
DNA: TGTGCCACCAGTGATCCCTTTAGCGGGGGGACTACAGATACGCAGTATTTT

D: TRBD1
size: NA
V: TRBV11-2
J: TRBJ1-3
CDR3: CASSPQTGGVGRNTIYF
DNA: TGTGCCAGCAGCCCACAAACAGGGGGCGTTGGAAGAAACACCATATATTTT

D: NA
size: NA
V: TRBV4-3
J: TRBJ1-1
CDR3: CASSQGTRIGTEAFF
DNA: TGCGCCAGCAGCCAAGGTACCCGGATTGGCACTGAAGCTTTCTTT

D: TRBD1
size: few
V: TRBV12-3/TRBV12-4
J: TRBJ2-1
CDR3: CASSLDRGLVEQFF
DNA: TGTGCCAGCAGTTTGGACAGGGGGCTTGTTGAGCAGTTCTTC

D: NA
size: many
V: TRBV14
J: TRBJ2-2
CDR3: CASSQGGNTGELFF
DNA: TGTGCCAGCAGCCAAGGAGGTAACACCGGGGAGCTGTTTTTT

D: NA
size: many
V: TRBV13
J: TRBJ2-5
CDR3: CASSTRQPQETQYF
DNA: TGTGCCAGCAGCACCCGACAGCCCCAAGAGACCCAGTACTTC

D: NA
size: many
V: TRBV29-1
J: TRBJ1-1
CDR3: CSGVWGAGEAFF
DNA: TGCAGCGGGGTCTGGGGGGCGGGTGAAGCTTTCTTT

D: NA
size: NA
V: TRBV9
J: TRBJ2-3
CDR3: CASSGLGDGTDTQYF
DNA: TGTGCCAGCAGCGGGCTAGGTGATGGCACAGATACGCAGTATTTT

D: NA
size: many
V: TRBV6-5
J: TRBJ1-1
CDR3: CASSAQGLVTEAFF
DNA: TGTGCCAGCAGCGCACAGGGTCTTGTCACTGAAGCTTTCTTT

D: NA
size: NA
V: TRBV19
J: TRBJ1-4
CDR3: CASSIFYRQNEELFF
DNA: TGTGCCAGTAGTATTTTTTATCGGCAGAATGAAGAACTGTTTTTT

D: NA
size: many
V: TRBV13
J: TRBJ2-7
CDR3: CASSLLLGEQYF
DNA: TGTGCCAGCAGCTTGCTGCTCGGGGAGCAGTACTTC

D: NA
size: NA
V: TRBV6-5
J: TRBJ2-7
CDR3: CATEARASYEQYF
DNA: TGTGCCACGGAGGCCAGGGCATCCTACGAGCAGTACTTC

D: TRBD2
size: NA
V: TRBV7-9
J: TRBJ2-3
CDR3: CASSRPRPSGGTDTQYF
DNA: TGTGCCAGCAGCCGCCCGAGGCCTAGCGGGGGCACAGATACGCAGTATTTT

D: NA
size: many
V: TRBV4-3
J: TRBJ1-1
CDR3: CASSQDEYGYTEAFF
DNA: TGCGCCAGCAGCCAAGACGAGTACGGATACACTGAAGCTTTCTTT

D: NA
size: many
V: TRBV2
J: TRBJ1-5
CDR3: CASSDKGIFGNQPQHF
DNA: TGTGCCAGCAGTGATAAGGGAATATTTGGCAATCAGCCCCAGCATTTT

D: NA
size: NA
V: TRBV9
J: TRBJ1-3
CDR3: CASSAKAGTSGNTIYF
DNA: TGTGCCAGCAGCGCCAAGGCAGGGACCTCTGGAAACACCATATATTTT